The 21 T cell receptor beta chains reported below all come from one sample, sequenced in a study of T cell responses to AZD1222 COVID-19 vaccine (dated by TCRdb to the early 2020s). This specimen's time point label, interpreted: about 28 days (+/-7) after the second vaccine dose. To prepare the library, the immunoSEQ multiplex PCR assay was applied. TCRdb obtained this table from immuneACCESS and retained in-frame rearrangements with V and J assigned. These tables miss some clones; where compared with another copy, unresolved V genes account for less than half of the shortfall, and the remainder is unexplained. Here the sample has more than 120,000 clones; about nine tenths occur a single time. The top ten clonotypes cover about 1.5% of the sample. The sample consisted of peripheral blood, taken 28 days after the second AZD1222 dose. These receptors were collected from an adult who received the AZD1222 COVID-19 vaccine.

This chain connects TRBV9 to TRBJ1-1; D is undetermined. The CDR3 loop spans 14 amino acids. Germline values: CDR1 SGDLS, CDR2 YYNGEE. Trimming cost V 6 bases and J 0 bases, with 12 bases left between them. The CDR3 region is CASKTGDMNTEAFF. The DNA of the CDR3 is TGTGCCAGCAAGACGGGCGATATGAACACTGAAGCTTTCTTT.

This chain connects TRBV5-4 to TRBJ1-1; D not certain. Trimming pared 2 bases from V and 1 base from J, leaving 6 bases between. CDR1 SGHNT and CDR2 YYREEE come from the germline V gene (reference sequence). This CDR3 contains 13 residues. The CDR3 DNA reads as TGTGCCAGCAGCTTCCGGGGGAACACTGAAGCTTTCTTT. The encoded protein is CASSFRGNTEAFF. The complete variable domain, with remaining parts taken from reference TRBV5-4 and TRBJ1-1, reads ETGVTQSPTHLIKTRGQQVTLRCSSQSGHNTVSWYQQALGQGPQFIFQYYREEENGRGNFPPRFSGLQFPNYSSELNVNALELDDSALYLCASSFRGNTEAFFGQGTRLTVV.

This clone has a single count. DNA for the CDR3: TGTGCCAGCAGTTTTGGGCTAGCCTCCTACGAGCAGTACTTC. It is translated as CASSFGLASYEQYF. This chain links TRBV27 with TRBJ2-7; TRBD2 is a possible D gene (5 bases). The CDR3 extends over 14 amino acids. V was cut by 3 bases and J by 0 bases, with 9 bases left in between. The V gene's germline CDR1 is MNHEY and CDR2 SMNVEV (reference sequence).

This clone showed up just once. This chain links TRBV28 with TRBJ1-4; 8 nucleotides agree with TRBD1. The CDR3 sequence is 13 residues long. V dropped 8 bases and J dropped 7; count of bases not matched to a gene: 6. Looked up from germline, CDR1 is MDHEN and CDR2 is SYDVKM. The CDR3 is CASFTGGSEKLFF. As DNA, the CDR3 is TGTGCCAGCTTTACAGGGGGATCTGAAAAACTGTTTTTT.

The chain employs TRBV19 and TRBJ1-1; D unclear. Germline CDR1 reads LNHDA; CDR2 reads SQIVND (reference sequence). Between the trimmed V and J ends, which lost 4 bases and 0 bases, there was a span of 9 bases. The CDR3 is 14 residues long. The CDR3 DNA reads TGTGCCAGTAGTAAGGCAGGCCTGAACACTGAAGCTTTCTTT. Protein product: CASSKAGLNTEAFF.

The chain links TRBV7-2 to TRBJ2-4; TRBD2 is a possible D gene (7 bases). The germline CDR1 and CDR2 sequences are SGHTA and FQGNSA. Trimming cost V 6 bases and J 8 bases, with 20 bases left between them. The CDR3 loop spans 15 amino acids. The CDR3 loop reads CASRLQTGGRDIQYF. CDR3 coding DNA: TGTGCCAGCAGATTACAGACGGGGGGCAGAGACATTCAGTACTTC.

The CDR3 coding sequence is TGTGCCAGCAGCCCGGCGGTTGAAGCTTTCTTT. It specifies CASSPAVEAFF. The V call is TRBV7-9, the J call TRBJ1-1, with D unclear. This CDR3 has 11 residues. The V gene's germline CDR1 is SEHNR and CDR2 FQNEAQ (reference sequence). The V end was cut by 5 bases, the J end by 7 bases, with 8 bases between. The full variable domain, completed using reference TRBV7-9 and TRBJ1-1, is DTGVSQNPRHKITKRGQNVTFRCDPISEHNRLYWYRQTLGQGPEFLTYFQNEAQLEKSRLLSDRFSAERPKGSFSTLEIQRTEQGDSAMYLCASSPAVEAFFGQGTRLTVV.

The rearrangement uses TRBV6-5 and TRBJ2-2; D is unresolved. CDR1 and CDR2 from the germline V gene are MNHEY and SVGAGI. The CDR3 loop spans 14 amino acids. The germline V and J ends were trimmed by 2 bases and 4 bases, with 8 bases remaining between them. The CDR3 region is CASSYGVITGELFF. CDR3 nucleotide sequence: TGTGCCAGCAGTTACGGGGTCATCACCGGGGAGCTGTTTTTT.

This clone was found a few times. V usage is TRBV10-1 and J usage is TRBJ2-5; D may be TRBD1 (5 bases). The CDR3 extends over 14 amino acids. CDR1 is WNHNN and CDR2 is SYGVQD in the germline V gene (reference sequence). V lost 6 bases, J lost 2 bases, and 13 bases lay in between. Written as DNA, the CDR3 is TGCGCCAGCAGCCGTGGACGGACACAAGAGACCCAGTACTTC. Protein: CASSRGRTQETQYF.

This clone was seen only once. The chain couples TRBV2 to TRBJ2-1; 16 nucleotides agree with TRBD2. With 6 bases clipped from V and 7 bases from J, the junction kept 3 bases outside the gene matches. Looked up from germline, CDR1 is SNHLY and CDR2 is FYNNEI. The CDR3 loop spans 15 amino acids. The CDR3 reads CASSRGLAGGNEQFF. The CDR3 coding sequence is TGTGCCAGCAGCAGGGGACTAGCGGGAGGGAATGAGCAGTTCTTC.

DNA of the CDR3: TGTGCCAGCGGGACAGAACCTAATGAAAAACTGTTTTTT. Its translation: CASGTEPNEKLFF. V usage is TRBV5-4 and J usage is TRBJ1-4; 7 nucleotides align to TRBD1. This CDR3 region has 13 residues. Losses at the gene ends were 7 bases for V and 3 bases for J; bases not matched to a gene: 3. CDR1 is SGHNT, CDR2 YYREEE, per germline (reference sequence).

The chain employs TRBV20-1 and TRBJ2-5; maybe TRBD2 (5 bases). V was cut by 3 bases and J by 1 base, with 9 bases left in between. Per the germline V gene, CDR1 is DFQATT and CDR2 is SNEGSKA (reference sequence). CDR3 length: 13 amino acids. The CDR3 sequence is CSASSALQETQYF. CDR3 DNA: TGCAGTGCTAGTAGCGCCCTCCAAGAGACCCAGTACTTC.

As for this clone: A read error may produce the germline difference seen at one junction end. This chain connects TRBV7-8 to TRBJ2-1, with D possibly TRBD2 on 8 matching bases. Germline V gives CDR1 SGHVS, CDR2 FQNEAQ. The CDR3 extends over 22 amino acids. This chain's CDR3 is CASSLAPRGQRESTGALIEQFF. Here the CDR3 DNA reads TGTGCCAGCAGCCTAGCGCCCCGTGGTCAGCGGGAGTCTACAGGGGCTTTGATTGAGCAGTTCTTC.

The rearrangement links TRBV2 to TRBJ2-7; no clear D gene. V was shortened by 7 bases and J by 3 bases, with 10 bases between the two germline ends. Looked up from germline, CDR1 is SNHLY and CDR2 is FYNNEI. The CDR3 sequence is 12 residues long. CDR3 DNA: TGTGCCAGCAACTCTGAATTCTACGAGCAGTACTTC. It is translated as CASNSEFYEQYF.

As concerns this clone: The sample has other DNA sequences that encode this CDR3 too. This rearrangement joins TRBV29-1 to TRBJ2-6; TRBD1 aligns across 9 bases. V lost 0 bases and J lost 0; bases outside the gene matches: 15. The CDR3 has 21 amino acids. The germline gives CDR1 SQVTM, CDR2 ANQGSEA. The chain's CDR3 is CSVEERGQGRGPPSGANVLTF. The CDR3 region has the DNA TGCAGCGTTGAAGAACGTGGACAGGGGAGGGGGCCCCCCTCTGGGGCCAACGTCCTGACTTTC.

The chain employs TRBV6-5 and TRBJ2-1, with D perhaps TRBD2 (6 bases). Trimming pared 0 bases from V and 2 bases from J, leaving 11 bases between. Germline V gene lookup returns CDR1 MNHEY and CDR2 SVGAGI. CDR3 length: 16 residues. The CDR3 DNA sequence: TGTGCCAGCAGTTACTCGGCGGGAACAGCCTACAATGAGCAGTTCTTC. As protein: CASSYSAGTAYNEQFF.

The CDR3 coding sequence is TGCGCCAGCAGCCAAGACCAGGGCAATCAGCCCCAGCATTTT. It codes for CASSQDQGNQPQHF. This chain connects TRBV4-3 to TRBJ1-5, with unresolved D. The CDR3 loop spans 14 amino acids. V shed 0 bases and J shed 2 bases, with 5 bases lying between them. The germline V gene encodes CDR1 LGHNA and CDR2 YSLEER.

CDR3 sequence reads: CASSKTAMNTEAFF. CDR3 DNA sequence: TGTGCCAGTAGTAAGACAGCGATGAACACTGAAGCTTTCTTT. V usage is TRBV19 and J usage is TRBJ1-1, with D tentatively TRBD1 (5 bases). V lost 4 bases and J lost 0, with 9 bases in between. CDR3 size: 14 residues. Germline CDR1 and CDR2: LNHDA and SQIVND (reference sequence). Full variable domain (rest looked up from reference TRBV19 and TRBJ1-1): DGGITQSPKYLFRKEGQNVTLSCEQNLNHDAMYWYRQDPGQGLRLIYYSQIVNDFQKGDIAEGYSVSREKKESFPLTVTSAQKNPTAFYLCASSKTAMNTEAFFGQGTRLTVV.

This clone was observed once. The chain uses TRBV6-2 or TRBV6-3 and TRBJ1-1; D is undetermined. Germline V gene sequence: CDR1 MNHEY, CDR2 SVGEGT. The CDR3 has 14 residues. V was clipped by 2 bases and J by 0 bases, with 7 bases between them. CDR3 sequence: CASSYRAVNTEAFF. CDR3 bases: TGTGCCAGCAGTTACCGAGCAGTGAACACTGAAGCTTTCTTT.

CDR3 DNA: TGTGCCAGCAGCACCAGGGGGCTGGGCACTGAAGCTTTCTTT. Translation gives CASSTRGLGTEAFF. V gene TRBV5-4 combines with J gene TRBJ1-1; the match to TRBD1 covers 8 bases. V dropped 4 bases and J dropped 4; count of bases not matched to a gene: 6. Germline V gene data show CDR1 as SGHNT and CDR2 as YYREEE (reference sequence). CDR3 length equals 14 residues.

V gene TRBV15 combines with J gene TRBJ1-6; 7 bases fit TRBD1. CDR3 length equals 14 residues. J gave up 10 bases and V 6 bases, and 9 bases lay outside the gene matches. Germline CDR1 LNHNV, CDR2 YYDKDF (reference sequence). The CDR3 spells CATSQRQGGSPLHF. The CDR3 nucleotides read TGTGCCACCAGTCAAAGACAGGGAGGCTCACCCCTCCACTTT. Drawing the rest from reference TRBV15 and TRBJ1-6, the complete variable domain is DAMVIQNPRYQVTQFGKPVTLSCSQTLNHNVMYWYQQKSSQAPKLLFHYYDKDFNNEADTPDNFQSRRPNTSFCFLDIRSPGLGDTAMYLCATSQRQGGSPLHFGNGTRLTVT.